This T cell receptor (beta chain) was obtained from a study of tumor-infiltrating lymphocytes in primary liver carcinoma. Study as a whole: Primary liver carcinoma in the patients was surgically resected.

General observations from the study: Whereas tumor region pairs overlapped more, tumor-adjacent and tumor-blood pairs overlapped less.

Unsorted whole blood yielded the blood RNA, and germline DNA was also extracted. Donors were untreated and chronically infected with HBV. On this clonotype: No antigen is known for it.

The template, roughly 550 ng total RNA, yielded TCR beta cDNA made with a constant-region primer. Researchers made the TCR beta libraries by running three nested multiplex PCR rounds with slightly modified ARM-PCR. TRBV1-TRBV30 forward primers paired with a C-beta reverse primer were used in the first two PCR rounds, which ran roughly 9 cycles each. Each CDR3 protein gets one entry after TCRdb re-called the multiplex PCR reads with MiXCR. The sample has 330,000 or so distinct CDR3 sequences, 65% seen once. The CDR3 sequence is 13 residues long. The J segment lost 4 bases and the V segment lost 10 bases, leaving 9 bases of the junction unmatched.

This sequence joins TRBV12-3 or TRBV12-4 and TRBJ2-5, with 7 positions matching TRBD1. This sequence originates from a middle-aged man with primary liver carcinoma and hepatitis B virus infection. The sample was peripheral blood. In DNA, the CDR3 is TGTGCCATCAAACAGGGGATTGCAGAGACCCAGTACTTC. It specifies CAIKQGIAETQYF.